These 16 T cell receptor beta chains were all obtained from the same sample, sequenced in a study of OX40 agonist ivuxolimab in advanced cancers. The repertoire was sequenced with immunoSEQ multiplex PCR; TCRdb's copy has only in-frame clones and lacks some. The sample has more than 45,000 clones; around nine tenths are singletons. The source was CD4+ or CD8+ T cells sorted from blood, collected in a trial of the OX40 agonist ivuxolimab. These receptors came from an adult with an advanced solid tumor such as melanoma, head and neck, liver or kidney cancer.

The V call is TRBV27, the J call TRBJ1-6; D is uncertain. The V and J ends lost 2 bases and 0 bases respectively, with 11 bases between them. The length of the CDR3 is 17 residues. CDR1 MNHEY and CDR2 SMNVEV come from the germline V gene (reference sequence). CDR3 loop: CASSLGVGVSYNSPLHF. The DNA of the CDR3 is TGTGCCAGCAGTTTAGGGGTAGGAGTCTCCTATAATTCACCCCTCCACTTT.

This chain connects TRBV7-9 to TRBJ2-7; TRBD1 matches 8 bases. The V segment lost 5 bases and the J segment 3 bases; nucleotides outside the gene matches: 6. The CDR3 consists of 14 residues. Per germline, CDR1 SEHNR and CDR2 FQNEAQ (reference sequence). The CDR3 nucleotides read TGTGCCAGCAGCGCACCAGACAGGGGCTACGAGCAGTACTTC. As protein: CASSAPDRGYEQYF.

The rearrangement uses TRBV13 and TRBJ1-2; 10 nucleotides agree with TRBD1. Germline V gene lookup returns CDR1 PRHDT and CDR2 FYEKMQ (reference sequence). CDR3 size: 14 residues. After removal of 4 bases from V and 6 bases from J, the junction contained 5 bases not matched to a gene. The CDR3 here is CASSSDRGRHGYTF. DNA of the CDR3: TGTGCCAGCAGCTCCGACAGGGGGCGGCATGGCTACACCTTC.

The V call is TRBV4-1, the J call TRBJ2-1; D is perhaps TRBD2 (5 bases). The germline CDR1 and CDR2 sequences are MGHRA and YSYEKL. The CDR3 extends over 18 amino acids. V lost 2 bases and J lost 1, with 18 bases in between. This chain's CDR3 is CASSQSILDRGSYNEQFF. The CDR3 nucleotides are TGCGCCAGCAGCCAAAGTATACTAGATCGGGGTTCCTACAATGAGCAGTTCTTC.

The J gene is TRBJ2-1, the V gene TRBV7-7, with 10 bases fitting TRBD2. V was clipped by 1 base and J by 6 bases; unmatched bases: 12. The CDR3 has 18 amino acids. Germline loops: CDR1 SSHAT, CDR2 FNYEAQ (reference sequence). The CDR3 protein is CASSLGPLSSGGLNEQFF. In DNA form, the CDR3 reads TGTGCCAGCAGCTTAGGTCCTCTCTCTAGCGGGGGCCTCAATGAGCAGTTCTTC.

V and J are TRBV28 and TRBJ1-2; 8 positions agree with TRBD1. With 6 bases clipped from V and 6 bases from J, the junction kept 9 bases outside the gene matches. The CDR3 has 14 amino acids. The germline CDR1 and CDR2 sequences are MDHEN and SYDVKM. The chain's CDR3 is CASRPNRGVNGYTF. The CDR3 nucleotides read TGTGCCAGCAGGCCGAACAGGGGGGTAAATGGCTACACCTTC.

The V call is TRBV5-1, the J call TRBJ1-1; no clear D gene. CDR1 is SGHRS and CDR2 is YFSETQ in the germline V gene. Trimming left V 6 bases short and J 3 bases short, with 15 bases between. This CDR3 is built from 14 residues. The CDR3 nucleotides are TGCGCCAGCACCCCGCGTCCGGGAGACACTGAAGCTTTCTTT. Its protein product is CASTPRPGDTEAFF.

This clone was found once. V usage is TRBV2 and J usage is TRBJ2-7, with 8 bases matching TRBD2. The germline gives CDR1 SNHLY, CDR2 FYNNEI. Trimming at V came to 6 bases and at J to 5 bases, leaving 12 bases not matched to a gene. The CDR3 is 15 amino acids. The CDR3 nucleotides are TGTGCCAGCAGGGCCGAAGTAGCGGGGCACCACGAGCAGTACTTC. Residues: CASRAEVAGHHEQYF.

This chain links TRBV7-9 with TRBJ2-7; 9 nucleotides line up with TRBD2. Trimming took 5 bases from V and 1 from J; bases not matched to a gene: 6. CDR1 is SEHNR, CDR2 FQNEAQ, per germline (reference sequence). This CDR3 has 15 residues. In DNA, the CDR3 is TGTGCCAGCAGCCCTCTTAGCGGGAGTTCCTACGAGCAGTACTTC. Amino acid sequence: CASSPLSGSSYEQYF.

The CDR3 sequence is CASSLQSAGATYEQYF. In DNA, the CDR3 is TGTGCCAGCAGCCTCCAGTCGGCGGGAGCTACCTACGAGCAGTACTTC. The J gene is TRBJ2-7, the V gene TRBV13, with 7 positions matching TRBD2. CDR1 PRHDT and CDR2 FYEKMQ come from the germline V gene (reference sequence). This CDR3 region has 16 residues. Unmatched junction bases numbered 12, after V lost 5 bases and J lost 2 bases.

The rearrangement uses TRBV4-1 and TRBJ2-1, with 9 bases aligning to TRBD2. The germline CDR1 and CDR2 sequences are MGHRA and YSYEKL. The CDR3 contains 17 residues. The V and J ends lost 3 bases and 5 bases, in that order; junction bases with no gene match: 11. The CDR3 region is CASSQNPPSGANNEQFF. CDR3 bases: TGCGCCAGCAGCCAGAATCCCCCTAGCGGGGCCAACAATGAGCAGTTCTTC.

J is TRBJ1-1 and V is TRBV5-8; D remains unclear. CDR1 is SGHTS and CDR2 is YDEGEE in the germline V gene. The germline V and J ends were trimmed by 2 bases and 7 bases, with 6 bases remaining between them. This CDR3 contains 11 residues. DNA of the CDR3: TGTGCCAGCAGCTTCGGTGGTGAAGCTTTCTTT. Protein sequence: CASSFGGEAFF.

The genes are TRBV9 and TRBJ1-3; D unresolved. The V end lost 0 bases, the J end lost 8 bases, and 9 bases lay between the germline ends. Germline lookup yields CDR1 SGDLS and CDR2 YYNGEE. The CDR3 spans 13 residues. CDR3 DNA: TGTGCCAGCAGCGTAGACGGGAAGGACACCATATATTTT. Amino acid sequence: CASSVDGKDTIYF.

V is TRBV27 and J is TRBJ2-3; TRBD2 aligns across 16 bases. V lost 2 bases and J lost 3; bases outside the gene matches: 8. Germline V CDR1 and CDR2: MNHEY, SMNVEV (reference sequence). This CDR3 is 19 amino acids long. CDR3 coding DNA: TGTGCCAGCAGTTTACCAGGGACTAGCGGGAGGGCCCGTACAGATACGCAGTATTTT. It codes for CASSLPGTSGRARTDTQYF.

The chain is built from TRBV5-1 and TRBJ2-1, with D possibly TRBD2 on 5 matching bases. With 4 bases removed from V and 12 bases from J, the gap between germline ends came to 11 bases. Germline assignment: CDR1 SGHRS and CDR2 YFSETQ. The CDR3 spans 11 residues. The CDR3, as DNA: TGCGCCAGCAGCCTTAGCGTCTGGCAGTTCTTC. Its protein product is CASSLSVWQFF.

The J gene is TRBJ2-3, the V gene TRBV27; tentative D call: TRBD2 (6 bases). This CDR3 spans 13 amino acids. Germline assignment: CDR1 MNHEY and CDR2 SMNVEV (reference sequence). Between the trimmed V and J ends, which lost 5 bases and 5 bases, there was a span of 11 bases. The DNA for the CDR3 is TGTGCCAGCAGTCCAGGACTAATAGATACGCAGTATTTT. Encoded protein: CASSPGLIDTQYF.